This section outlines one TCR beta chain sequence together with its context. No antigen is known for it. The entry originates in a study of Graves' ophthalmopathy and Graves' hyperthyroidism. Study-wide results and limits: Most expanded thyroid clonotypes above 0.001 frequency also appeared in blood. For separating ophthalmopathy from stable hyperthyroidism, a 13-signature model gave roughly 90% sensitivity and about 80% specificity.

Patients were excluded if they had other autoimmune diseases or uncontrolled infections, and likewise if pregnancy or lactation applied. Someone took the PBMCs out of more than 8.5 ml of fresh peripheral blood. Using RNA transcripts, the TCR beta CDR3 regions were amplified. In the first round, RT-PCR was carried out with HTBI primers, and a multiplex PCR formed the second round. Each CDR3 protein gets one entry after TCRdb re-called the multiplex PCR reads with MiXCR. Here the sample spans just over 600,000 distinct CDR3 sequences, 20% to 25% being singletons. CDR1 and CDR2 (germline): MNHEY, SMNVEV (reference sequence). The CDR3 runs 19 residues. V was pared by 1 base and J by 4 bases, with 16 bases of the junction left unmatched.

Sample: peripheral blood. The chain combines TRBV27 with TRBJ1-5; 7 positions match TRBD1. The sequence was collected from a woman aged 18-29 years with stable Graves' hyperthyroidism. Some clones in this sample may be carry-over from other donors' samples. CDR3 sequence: CASSLFGYTARDRNQPQHF. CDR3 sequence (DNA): TGTGCCAGCAGTTTATTTGGCTATACAGCCCGGGACAGAAATCAGCCCCAGCATTTT.